This T cell receptor (beta chain) was sequenced during a study of cytomegalovirus exposure and HLA in healthy donors. Across the study: Clustering assigned 70% to 90% of the approximately 400 genotyped donors to the Caucasian-associated ancestry cluster. Broader study findings: Within an earlier analysis, most TCR beta V segments proved productive either about 87% or about 30% of the time.

In its sample, this clone was seen many times. Its antigen remains unidentified. This CDR3 contains 14 residues. V was trimmed by 7 bases and J by 3 bases, leaving 12 bases between them. Germline V lookup: CDR1 MDHEN, CDR2 SYDVKM. PCR was performed using 60 Vbeta and 13 Jbeta primers. The method was immunoSEQ multiplex PCR; TCRdb's version includes in-frame clones alone and lacks a portion of them. The repertoire has tens of thousands of clones, around three fifths of them found once; the top ten carry 20% to 25%. Sequenced input: PBMCs. The V and J genes are TRBV28 and TRBJ1-4, with D hard to call. This TCR was recovered from a woman in her fifties or sixties in good health and CMV-seropositive. CDR3 loop: CASNFVRSNEKLFF. DNA for the CDR3: TGTGCCAGCAATTTCGTACGGTCTAATGAAAAACTGTTTTTT.